Listed here is a single T cell receptor beta chain. Its antigen is unknown. Base qualities are missing; no much larger clone stands one base away. From a lookup of the germline V gene, CDR1 and CDR2 are SGDLS and YYNGEE. V loses 2 bases at its end and J loses 3 bases; junction bases beyond the gene matches: 10. The CDR3, from cysteine to phenylalanine, totals 18 residues. Of all the DNA, just the CDR3 is kept, 54 bases in frame from base 1. To prepare the library, the immunoSEQ multiplex PCR assay was applied. In its TCRdb copy, this immuneACCESS table keeps in-frame sequences only and misses some clones. Where compared with another copy, unresolved V genes explain less than half of these, and the others have no known cause. This sample has around 70,000 clones in its table, and around four fifths of those were observed once. The ten largest account for approximately 4.1% of the sample. The entry originates in a study of radiotherapy plus CTLA-4 blockade in lung cancer listed by TCRdb under 2018. At the level of the whole study: Among enrolled patients, about 19% had an objective response and 30% to 35% reached disease control.

The study tested focal radiation therapy combined with CTLA-4 blockade (ipilimumab) in patients with chemo-refractory metastatic non-small-cell lung cancer. The paper as a whole reports these results and caveats: After treatment with radiotherapy and ipilimumab, TCR clones that originated in tumors expanded in peripheral blood. The strongest predictors of response were reported to be early dynamic shifts in blood T cell clones along with a rise in serum interferon-beta following radiation.

The sample here was peripheral blood, taken from a patient treated with radiotherapy plus ipilimumab. This TCR came from a human donor with non-small cell lung cancer who had a partial response to radiotherapy plus ipilimumab. The chain links TRBV9 with TRBJ2-6, and 8 junctional nucleotides match TRBD2. The CDR3 here reads CASSVPAGGGSGANVLTF. The nucleotide sequence is TGTGCCAGCAGCGTCCCAGCGGGCGGGGGGAGTGGGGCCAACGTCCTGACTTTC.